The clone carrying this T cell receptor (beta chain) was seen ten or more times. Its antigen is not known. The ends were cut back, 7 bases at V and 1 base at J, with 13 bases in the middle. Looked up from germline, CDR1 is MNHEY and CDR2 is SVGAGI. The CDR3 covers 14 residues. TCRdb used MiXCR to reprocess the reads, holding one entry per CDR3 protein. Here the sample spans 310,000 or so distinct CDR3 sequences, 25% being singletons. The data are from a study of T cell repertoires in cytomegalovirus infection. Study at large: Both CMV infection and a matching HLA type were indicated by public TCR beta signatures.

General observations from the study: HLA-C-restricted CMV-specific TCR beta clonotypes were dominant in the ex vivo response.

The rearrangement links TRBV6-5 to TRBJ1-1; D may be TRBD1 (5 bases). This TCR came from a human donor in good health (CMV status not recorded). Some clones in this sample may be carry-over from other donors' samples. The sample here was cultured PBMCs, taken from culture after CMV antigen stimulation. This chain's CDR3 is CASNGRGPNTEAFF. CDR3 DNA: TGTGCCAGCAACGGGAGGGGACCGAACACTGAAGCTTTCTTT.